Below, 24 T cell receptor beta chains from the same sample are listed, as sequenced in a study of vaccination and CD4 T cells after COVID-19. Sequencing of DNA taken from cultured CD4+ T cells relied on the Oncomine TCR Beta short-read assay. MiXCR, applied by TCRdb to the PCR reads, yields one record per CDR3 protein. The top ten clones hold roughly 21% of a sample with roughly 23,000 distinct CDR3 sequences, roughly two thirds of them seen once. No cognate antigen is known for these TCRs. Treatment here: approximately nine-day PBMC culture with coronavirus spike peptide pools or control peptides (ViraFEST assay). Sequences were derived from CD4+ T cells from blood, cultured in vitro, sampled after SARS-CoV-2 vaccination. The origin of the receptors is a human donor who received a COVID-19 vaccine.

The chain is built from TRBV6-5 and TRBJ2-3, with D perhaps given as TRBD1 or TRBD2 (5 bases each). CDR1 MNHEY and CDR2 SVGAGI come from the germline V gene. This CDR3 comprises 13 residues. V was clipped by 0 bases and J by 6 bases, with 7 bases between them. This chain's CDR3 is CASSYSRGDTQYF. Written as DNA, the CDR3 is TGTGCCAGCAGTTACTCGAGGGGTGATACGCAGTATTTT.

The chain carries TRBV29-1 and TRBJ1-5, with 10 bases lining up with TRBD1. The length of the CDR3 is 14 residues. Trimming at V came to 6 bases and at J to 4 bases, leaving 6 bases not matched to a gene. CDR1 SQVTM and CDR2 ANQGSEA come from the germline V gene. The DNA for the CDR3 is TGCAGCGTGACAGGGGGCCGGGGGAATCAGCCCCAGCATTTT. Protein: CSVTGGRGNQPQHF.

The chain is built from TRBV2 and TRBJ2-3, with D possibly matching TRBD2 (5 bases). V lost 6 bases and J 4 bases, leaving 17 bases between the germline ends. Germline lookup yields CDR1 SNHLY and CDR2 FYNNEI. The CDR3 totals 15 residues. In DNA form, the CDR3 reads TGTGCCAGCAGCCTAGCTCGCCTCCGAGCAGATACGCAGTATTTT. Translated, it gives CASSLARLRADTQYF.

The chain recombines TRBV7-3 with TRBJ2-3; D is possibly TRBD2 (5 bases). Trimming pared 5 bases from V and 3 bases from J, leaving 12 bases between. The CDR3 contains 14 residues. Germline V CDR1 and CDR2: SGHTA, FQGTGA. This CDR3 reads CASSPRARTDTQYF. CDR3 nucleotide sequence: TGTGCCAGCAGCCCGCGGGCCCGGACAGATACGCAGTATTTT.

This chain links TRBV11-3 with TRBJ1-1; D is unclear. Germline assignment: CDR1 SGHNT and CDR2 YENEEA. V lost 2 bases and J lost 3, with 4 bases in between. CDR3 length equals 12 residues. DNA of the CDR3: TGTGCCAGCAGCTTATGGGACACTGAAGCTTTCTTT. Its protein is CASSLWDTEAFF.

The chain links TRBV30 to TRBJ1-3, with D possibly being TRBD1 (5 bases). CDR1 is GTSNPN and CDR2 is SVGIG in the germline V gene (reference sequence). CDR3 length: 15 amino acids. V shed 4 bases and J shed 2 bases, with 15 bases lying between them. CDR3 DNA sequence: TGTGCCTGGACTGGGGGGTTCTACACTGGAAACACCATATATTTT. Translating it yields CAWTGGFYTGNTIYF.

This clonotype was recorded a few times. The CDR3 nucleotides are TGTGCCAGCAGCCTGCCGGGACAGGAAAATCAAGAGACCCAGTACTTC. Encoded protein: CASSLPGQENQETQYF. The chain combines TRBV7-6 with TRBJ2-5, with 8 bases aligning to TRBD1. Per germline, CDR1 SGHVS and CDR2 FNYEAQ. J lost 2 bases, V lost 5 bases, and 10 bases had no gene match. This CDR3 has 16 amino acids.

This clonotype is large in the sample. The chain recombines TRBV6-2 or TRBV6-3 with TRBJ1-2; D is unclear. Per the germline V gene, CDR1 is MNHEY and CDR2 is SVGEGT. The CDR3 has 12 amino acids. V was pared by 2 bases and J by 7 bases, with 8 bases between. This CDR3 is CASSYPEGGYTF. The CDR3 DNA reads TGTGCCAGCAGTTACCCCGAGGGTGGCTACACCTTC.

The V and J genes are TRBV7-2 and TRBJ2-7; no clear D. Between the trimmed V and J ends, which lost 0 bases and 3 bases, there was a span of 15 bases. CDR3 size: 16 residues. Germline assignment: CDR1 SGHTA and CDR2 FQGNSA. In nucleotides, the CDR3 is TGTGCCAGCAGCTTAGCTGGTAGGAACAACGGCTACGAGCAGTACTTC. Amino acid sequence: CASSLAGRNNGYEQYF.

This sequence joins TRBV20-1 and TRBJ2-7; TRBD1 aligns across 7 bases. This CDR3 contains 12 residues. Looked up from germline, CDR1 is DFQATT and CDR2 is SNEGSKA (reference sequence). J lost 2 bases, V lost 4 bases, and 2 bases had no gene match. CDR3 coding DNA: TGCAGTGCTACGAGGGGGCCCTACGAGCAGTACTTC. Protein: CSATRGPYEQYF.

This chain joins TRBV2 and TRBJ2-7; D is ambiguous. CDR1 SNHLY and CDR2 FYNNEI come from the germline V gene. Trimming removed 4 bases at V and 4 bases at J, with 8 bases between. This CDR3 is built from 12 residues. The CDR3, as DNA: TGTGCCAGCAGTGGTGACACATACGAGCAGTACTTC. This translates into CASSGDTYEQYF.

This clonotype has just a few counts. The rearrangement joins TRBV7-8 to TRBJ1-5, with 8 bases identical to TRBD1. The CDR3 consists of 15 residues. The ends lost 4 bases at V and 5 bases at J; junction bases unmatched: 7. Germline V gives CDR1 SGHVS, CDR2 FQNEAQ. The CDR3 DNA follows: TGTGCCAGCAGCTCACAGGGGGGGACGTATCAGCCCCAGCATTTT. Its translation: CASSSQGGTYQPQHF.

The V and J genes are TRBV2 and TRBJ2-7, with D perhaps matching TRBD1 (7 bases). V lost 7 bases and J lost 4, with 14 bases in between. The CDR3 runs to 13 residues. Looked up from germline, CDR1 is SNHLY and CDR2 is FYNNEI. CDR3: CASISAGGYEQYF. The CDR3 nucleotides read TGTGCCAGCATTTCGGCAGGGGGGTACGAGCAGTACTTC.

The chain is built from TRBV20-1 and TRBJ1-1; TRBD1 aligns across 10 bases. The CDR3 extends over 14 amino acids. Germline V gene data show CDR1 as DFQATT and CDR2 as SNEGSKA (reference sequence). V was pared by 6 bases and J by 7 bases, with 11 bases of the junction left unmatched. CDR3 DNA sequence: TGCAGTGCCGAGCATGGGACAGGGGACATTGAAGCTTTCTTT. Protein product: CSAEHGTGDIEAFF.

V gene TRBV15 combines with J gene TRBJ2-7; unclear D gene. This CDR3 region has 13 residues. Trimming left V 0 bases short and J 3 bases short, with 6 bases between. Germline lookup yields CDR1 LNHNV and CDR2 YYDKDF (reference sequence). CDR3 in DNA: TGTGCCACCAGCAGAGAGAACAGCTACGAGCAGTACTTC. Its protein is CATSRENSYEQYF. Full variable domain (rest looked up from reference TRBV15 and TRBJ2-7): DAMVIQNPRYQVTQFGKPVTLSCSQTLNHNVMYWYQQKSSQAPKLLFHYYDKDFNNEADTPDNFQSRRPNTSFCFLDIRSPGLGDTAMYLCATSRENSYEQYFGPGTRLTVT.

V gene TRBV20-1 combines with J gene TRBJ2-1, with TRBD1 matching over 8 bases. The CDR3 extends over 15 amino acids. Trimming removed 0 bases from V and 5 bases from J; junction bases left unmatched: 6. The germline CDR1 and CDR2 sequences are DFQATT and SNEGSKA (reference sequence). CDR3 in amino acids: CSARDAGQDNNEQFF. The CDR3 region has the DNA TGCAGTGCTAGAGACGCGGGACAGGACAACAATGAGCAGTTCTTC.

The chain couples TRBV20-1 to TRBJ1-5; a possible D gene is TRBD1 (6 bases). The CDR3 totals 14 residues. With 5 bases removed from V and 3 bases from J, the gap between germline ends came to 14 bases. The germline V gene has CDR1 DFQATT and CDR2 SNEGSKA (reference sequence). CDR3 sequence reads: CSADEGGVNQPQHF. CDR3 bases: TGCAGTGCTGACGAGGGGGGAGTCAATCAGCCCCAGCATTTT.

The chain recombines TRBV20-1 with TRBJ1-1; D is ambiguous. Trimming removed 3 bases from V and 1 base from J, with 15 bases in between. Germline CDR1 and CDR2: DFQATT and SNEGSKA (reference sequence). The CDR3 has 15 amino acids. CDR3 nucleotides: TGCAGTGCTAGGAACGTCAGGAGCTCGAACACTGAAGCTTTCTTT. Protein product: CSARNVRSSNTEAFF.

The gene calls are TRBV20-1 and TRBJ2-7; a possible D gene is TRBD1 (5 bases). The ends were cut back, 6 bases at V and 5 bases at J, with 20 bases in the middle. The length of the CDR3 is 14 residues. CDR1 and CDR2 (germline): DFQATT, SNEGSKA (reference sequence). The CDR3 loop reads CSAPPQGGFHEQYF. The DNA of the CDR3 is TGCAGTGCCCCCCCCCAGGGTGGTTTTCACGAGCAGTACTTC.

The chain carries TRBV12-3 or TRBV12-4 and TRBJ1-6; D is perhaps TRBD1 (6 bases). The CDR3 has 18 amino acids. V was shortened by 5 bases and J by 0 bases, with 17 bases between the two germline ends. The CDR3 sequence is CASSRTGLRSSYNSPLHF. DNA of the CDR3: TGTGCCAGCAGTCGCACAGGGCTGAGAAGCTCCTATAATTCACCCCTCCACTTT.

CDR3: CASSTWTGGSPEAFF. CDR3 nucleotides: TGTGCCAGTAGTACCTGGACAGGGGGCAGTCCCGAAGCTTTCTTT. The J gene is TRBJ1-1, the V gene TRBV19; 11 nucleotides agree with TRBD1. The CDR3 covers 15 residues. The germline V gene has CDR1 LNHDA and CDR2 SQIVND (reference sequence). J was trimmed by 8 bases and V by 4 bases; bases with no gene match: 9. Filled out from reference TRBV19 and TRBJ1-1, the complete variable domain reads DGGITQSPKYLFRKEGQNVTLSCEQNLNHDAMYWYRQDPGQGLRLIYYSQIVNDFQKGDIAEGYSVSREKKESFPLTVTSAQKNPTAFYLCASSTWTGGSPEAFFGQGTRLTVV.

This clonotype was observed a few times. The chain employs TRBV24-1 and TRBJ2-6; 8 bases line up with TRBD1. The CDR3 sequence is 19 residues long. Germline V lookup: CDR1 KGHDR, CDR2 SFDVKD. V lost 2 bases and J lost 1; bases outside the gene matches: 9. The CDR3 nucleotides are TGTGCCACCAGTGATTCCCGGACAGGGCTAGTTTCTGGGGCCAACGTCCTGACTTTC. This sequence encodes CATSDSRTGLVSGANVLTF.

The V and J genes are TRBV5-1 and TRBJ2-3, with D maybe TRBD1 (6 bases). The CDR3 loop spans 14 amino acids. Trimming cost V 4 bases and J 4 bases, with 13 bases left between them. Germline CDR1 SGHRS, CDR2 YFSETQ. The CDR3: CASSPQGFADTQYF. Written as DNA, the CDR3 is TGCGCCAGCAGCCCACAGGGTTTTGCAGATACGCAGTATTTT.

The rearrangement uses TRBV7-8 and TRBJ2-7; 7 bases match TRBD2. Germline CDR1 SGHVS, CDR2 FQNEAQ. Trimming at V came to 7 bases and at J to 3 bases, leaving 12 bases not matched to a gene. The CDR3 is made up of 15 amino acids. The DNA for the CDR3 is TGTGCCAGCACGGGGAGGGCCAACCCTCTCTACGAGCAGTACTTC. Translating gives CASTGRANPLYEQYF.